This entry lists 30 T cell receptor beta chains sequenced from one sample in a study of T cell repertoires in cytomegalovirus infection. TCRdb called the reads again in MiXCR, with one record for every CDR3 protein. This table has some 110,000 distinct CDR3 sequences, about a tenth appearing once. The antigens of these receptors remain unknown. The sequencing input was PBMCs, sequenced either directly or after in vitro stimulation (not recorded which). These receptors originate from a human donor in good health (CMV status not recorded). Some clones in this sample may be carry-over from other donors' samples.

This clonotype occurred a few times. The rearrangement uses TRBV5-1 and TRBJ2-5; 12 positions match TRBD1. J was trimmed by 4 bases and V by 3 bases; bases with no gene match: 10. The CDR3 runs to 17 residues. Germline lookup yields CDR1 SGHRS and CDR2 YFSETQ. This CDR3 reads CASSSGSGTGGRETQYF. CDR3 in DNA: TGCGCCAGCAGCTCTGGTAGTGGGACAGGGGGCCGAGAGACCCAGTACTTC.

This clonotype was recorded many times. CDR3 residues: CASSQTGTSGRGEQFF. The CDR3, as DNA: TGTGCCAGCAGCCAGACCGGGACTAGCGGGAGAGGTGAGCAGTTCTTC. This sequence joins TRBV7-2 and TRBJ2-1; TRBD2 matches at 14 bases. This CDR3 has 16 amino acids. Germline V gene lookup returns CDR1 SGHTA and CDR2 FQGNSA. V shed 5 bases and J 9 bases; nucleotides not matched to a gene: 9.

This chain joins TRBV10-1 and TRBJ2-2, with 8 bases that match TRBD1. V lost 8 bases, J lost 5 bases, and 10 bases stayed unmatched. The germline gives CDR1 WNHNN, CDR2 SYGVQD (reference sequence). The CDR3 is made up of 15 amino acids. For the CDR3, the DNA is TGCGCCAGCCCCCCCCCGGGACAGGAGACCGGGGAGCTGTTTTTT. Protein: CASPPPGQETGELFF.

The V and J genes are TRBV5-5 and TRBJ2-1; 10 bases match TRBD1. Germline V gives CDR1 SGHKS, CDR2 YYEKEE (reference sequence). This CDR3 contains 15 residues. V dropped 4 bases and J dropped 6; count of bases not matched to a gene: 7. CDR3 coding DNA: TGTGCCAGCAGCGTTCGGGACAGGGGCTTCAATGAGCAGTTCTTC. Translating gives CASSVRDRGFNEQFF.

The chain carries TRBV7-6 and TRBJ2-2; no clear D gene. Germline-derived CDR1 and CDR2 are SGHVS and FNYEAQ. The CDR3 spans 13 residues. V was trimmed by 5 bases and J by 6 bases, leaving 10 bases between them. This chain's CDR3 is CASSPDIAGELFF. The CDR3 DNA reads TGTGCCAGCAGCCCAGATATTGCCGGGGAGCTGTTTTTT.

This clonotype occurred a few times. V and J are TRBV9 and TRBJ1-2; 9 nucleotides align to TRBD1. Germline CDR1 is SGDLS and CDR2 is YYNGEE. The V gene end was trimmed by 3 bases and the J gene end by 5 bases; junction bases not matched to a gene: 8. This CDR3 has 15 amino acids. CDR3 sequence reads: CASSASMGQGYGYTF. The CDR3 region has the DNA TGTGCCAGCAGCGCCTCTATGGGACAGGGTTATGGCTACACCTTC.

This clonotype was seen many times. The gene calls are TRBV7-2 and TRBJ2-5; 7 positions match TRBD1. Germline CDR1 is SGHTA and CDR2 is FQGNSA. The J segment lost 0 bases and the V segment lost 5 bases, leaving 6 bases of the junction unmatched. The CDR3 runs 15 residues. The CDR3 protein is CASSAGTAYQETQYF. The CDR3 nucleotides read TGTGCCAGCAGCGCTGGGACAGCGTACCAAGAGACCCAGTACTTC.

This clonotype was detected only a few times. The J gene is TRBJ2-7, the V gene TRBV7-6; 9 bases are shared with TRBD2. Trimming at V came to 5 bases and at J to 0 bases, leaving 2 bases not matched to a gene. The V gene's germline CDR1 is SGHVS and CDR2 FNYEAQ. This CDR3 is 14 amino acids long. For the CDR3, the DNA is TGTGCCAGCAGCGGTAGCGGGAGCTCCTACGAGCAGTACTTC. The encoded protein is CASSGSGSSYEQYF.

The gene calls are TRBV4-2 and TRBJ2-1; D gene unclear. This CDR3 comprises 13 residues. Trimming cost V 1 base and J 7 bases, with 8 bases left between them. Germline CDR1 LGHNA, CDR2 YNFKEQ. The chain's CDR3 is CASSQVGTNEQFF. CDR3 sequence (DNA): TGTGCCAGCAGCCAAGTGGGAACGAATGAGCAGTTCTTC.

This clonotype is medium-sized within its sample. The J gene is TRBJ2-3, the V gene TRBV11-2; 10 bases line up with TRBD2. The germline gives CDR1 SGHAT, CDR2 FQNNGV. This CDR3 region has 19 residues. V lost 8 bases and J lost 4; bases outside the gene matches: 21. CDR3 protein: CASQIKRTSGRGKPDTQYF. CDR3 coding DNA: TGTGCCAGCCAAATTAAAAGGACGAGCGGGAGGGGGAAACCAGATACGCAGTATTTT.

This chain uses TRBV19 with TRBJ1-5; tentatively, D is TRBD1 (5 bases). Per the germline V gene, CDR1 is LNHDA and CDR2 is SQIVND (reference sequence). V shed 3 bases and J shed 6 bases, with 15 bases lying between them. The CDR3 is made up of 15 amino acids. CDR3: CASSIGGRGIQPQHF. CDR3 coding DNA: TGTGCCAGTAGTATTGGGGGACGGGGGATTCAGCCCCAGCATTTT. The full variable domain, with the rest looked up from reference TRBV19 and TRBJ1-5, is DGGITQSPKYLFRKEGQNVTLSCEQNLNHDAMYWYRQDPGQGLRLIYYSQIVNDFQKGDIAEGYSVSREKKESFPLTVTSAQKNPTAFYLCASSIGGRGIQPQHFGDGTRLSIL.

This clonotype was counted between two and nine times. DNA for the CDR3: TGTGCCAGCAGTTGGACGGCCAACAATGAGCAGTTCTTC. Translating it yields CASSWTANNEQFF. The V call is TRBV11-2, the J call TRBJ2-1, with D unresolved. With 6 bases removed from V and 5 bases from J, the gap between germline ends came to 11 bases. CDR1 is SGHAT, CDR2 FQNNGV, per germline. CDR3 length equals 13 residues.

Ten or more counts support this clonotype. The DNA of the CDR3 is TGTGCCAGTTACGCTAGCGGGTCGAACAATGAGCAGTTCTTC. It encodes CASYASGSNNEQFF. The gene calls are TRBV19 and TRBJ2-1; 8 nucleotides align to TRBD2. This CDR3 spans 14 amino acids. The V gene's germline CDR1 is LNHDA and CDR2 SQIVND (reference sequence). V lost 8 bases and J lost 5; bases outside the gene matches: 8.

This clonotype was observed at least ten times. The chain combines TRBV12-3 or TRBV12-4 with TRBJ1-1, with TRBD1 as a possible D gene (6 bases). The CDR3 extends over 15 amino acids. Trimming took off 6 bases at V and 3 bases at J, with 17 bases between the two ends. The CDR3 sequence: CASSIPQGGYTEAFF. The DNA of the CDR3 is TGTGCCAGCAGCATACCACAGGGAGGCTACACTGAAGCTTTCTTT.

The chain couples TRBV7-6 to TRBJ2-1; D may correspond to TRBD1 or TRBD2 (5 bases each). Trimming took off 4 bases at V and 4 bases at J, with 14 bases between the two ends. The CDR3 has 15 amino acids. CDR1 is SGHVS, CDR2 FNYEAQ, per germline. For the CDR3, the DNA is TGTGCCAGCAGCTCGGGACGAACCAGATACAATGAGCAGTTCTTC. Protein product: CASSSGRTRYNEQFF.

This clonotype was seen only a few times. The V gene is TRBV28, the J gene TRBJ2-1; D unresolved. The V gene lost 5 bases and the J gene lost 5 bases, with 16 bases spanning the gap. Germline CDR1 reads MDHEN; CDR2 reads SYDVKM. This CDR3 contains 15 residues. This CDR3 is CASSPHEVGNNEQFF. The DNA of the CDR3 is TGTGCCAGCAGTCCCCACGAGGTTGGGAACAATGAGCAGTTCTTC.

This clonotype was recorded a few times. V is TRBV28 and J is TRBJ2-5; tentatively, D is TRBD1 (6 bases). The V gene lost 2 bases and the J gene lost 5 bases, with 12 bases spanning the gap. CDR3 size: 14 residues. Germline CDR1 is MDHEN and CDR2 is SYDVKM. The CDR3 sequence is CASSLQGLVETQYF. The DNA for the CDR3 is TGTGCCAGCAGTTTACAGGGGTTGGTGGAGACCCAGTACTTC.

This clonotype was detected many times. The chain joins TRBV6-1 to TRBJ2-1; D might be TRBD1 (5 bases). The ends were cut back, 7 bases at V and 6 bases at J, with 10 bases in the middle. The CDR3 is 12 residues long. Germline CDR1 is MNHNS and CDR2 is SASEGT. CDR3 nucleotides: TGTGCCAGCATGGATAGGGGCAATGAGCAGTTCTTC. It encodes CASMDRGNEQFF.

This clonotype was recorded once. The chain combines TRBV18 with TRBJ2-3; TRBD2 might be the D (6 bases). This CDR3 is 13 amino acids long. V lost 0 bases and J lost 5, with 6 bases in between. Germline values: CDR1 KGHSH, CDR2 LQKENI. In DNA form, the CDR3 reads TGTGCCAGCTCACCACCTAGCGGAGATACGCAGTATTTT. The encoded protein is CASSPPSGDTQYF.

In this sample, this clonotype turned up a few times. The chain uses TRBV20-1 and TRBJ2-7, with 13 bases matching TRBD2. Losses at the gene ends were 6 bases for V and 2 bases for J; bases not matched to a gene: 7. This CDR3 has 15 amino acids. Looked up from germline, CDR1 is DFQATT and CDR2 is SNEGSKA (reference sequence). CDR3 protein: CSAEGTSGRAYEQYF. CDR3 bases: TGCAGTGCCGAAGGTACTAGCGGGAGGGCCTACGAGCAGTACTTC.

Many counts were recorded for this clonotype. The V call is TRBV12-3 or TRBV12-4, the J call TRBJ2-7; D remains unclear. V lost 1 base and J lost 3, with 7 bases in between. The CDR3 runs 13 residues. CDR3 loop: CASSLGKGYEQYV. DNA for the CDR3: TGTGCCAGCAGTTTAGGTAAGGGCTACGAGCAGTACGTC.

This clonotype was counted a few times. This chain connects TRBV4-2 to TRBJ2-5; D remains ambiguous. CDR3 length equals 12 residues. V shed 1 base and J shed 5 bases, with 5 bases lying between them. Germline values: CDR1 LGHNA, CDR2 YNFKEQ. The CDR3 DNA reads TGTGCCAGCAGCCAAGTCAGGGAGACCCAGTACTTC. It specifies CASSQVRETQYF.

This chain joins TRBV20-1 and TRBJ2-1; 10 bases are a match to TRBD2. Germline-derived CDR1 and CDR2 are DFQATT and SNEGSKA (reference sequence). The CDR3 has 15 amino acids. V shed 0 bases and J 7 bases; nucleotides not matched to a gene: 6. Here the CDR3 reads CSARDPSGRGNEQFF. The CDR3 DNA follows: TGCAGTGCTAGAGATCCCAGCGGGAGGGGGAATGAGCAGTTCTTC.

This clonotype occurred many times. V and J are TRBV7-8 and TRBJ1-4; 7 nucleotides line up with TRBD1. J lost 6 bases, V lost 5 bases, and 9 bases had no gene match. This CDR3 contains 15 residues. Germline-derived CDR1 and CDR2 are SGHVS and FQNEAQ. The CDR3 nucleotides are TGTGCCAGCAGCCCGCTCGAGACAGGGCATGAAAAACTGTTTTTT. Translation: CASSPLETGHEKLFF.

This clonotype was observed a few times. The CDR3 protein is CASSIGGDTQYF. The CDR3 DNA reads as TGTGCCAGCAGCATTGGGGGAGATACGCAGTATTTT. The chain carries TRBV11-2 and TRBJ2-3, with D tentatively TRBD1 or TRBD2 (5 bases each). From germline, CDR1 is SGHAT and CDR2 FQNNGV. Trimming stripped 5 bases from V and 5 bases from J, with 8 bases between. The CDR3 is 12 amino acids.

This clonotype was counted only a few times. The chain combines TRBV11-3 with TRBJ2-3; D is unresolved. V lost 2 bases to trimming and J lost 4 bases, with 10 bases between them. CDR3 length: 14 residues. In germline, CDR1 is SGHNT, CDR2 YENEEA. For the CDR3, the DNA is TGTGCCAGCAGCTTATGGGGTGTCCCAGATACGCAGTATTTT. Translation gives CASSLWGVPDTQYF.

This clonotype was counted many times. The chain links TRBV6-1 to TRBJ2-3; D possibly corresponds to TRBD1 (6 bases). The CDR3 runs 14 residues. Germline lookup yields CDR1 MNHNS and CDR2 SASEGT. Trimming left V 6 bases short and J 1 base short, with 11 bases between. CDR3 region: CASRLQGRTDTQYF. CDR3 DNA: TGTGCCAGCAGGCTTCAGGGGCGCACAGATACGCAGTATTTT.

This clonotype was found a few times. The rearrangement joins TRBV20-1 to TRBJ2-3, with D hard to call. Per the germline V gene, CDR1 is DFQATT and CDR2 is SNEGSKA (reference sequence). The CDR3 spans 14 residues. V was trimmed by 3 bases and J by 0 bases, leaving 10 bases between them. Written as DNA, the CDR3 is TGCAGTGCTAGGCGGACGTTGAGCACAGATACGCAGTATTTT. Translating gives CSARRTLSTDTQYF.

This sequence joins TRBV7-2 and TRBJ2-2; D may match TRBD1 or TRBD2 (5 bases each). From germline, CDR1 is SGHTA and CDR2 FQGNSA. V lost 3 bases, J lost 3 bases, and 14 bases lay in between. This CDR3 contains 16 residues. CDR3 protein: CASSFPRGVDTGELFF. The CDR3 bases are TGTGCCAGCAGCTTTCCTAGAGGGGTTGACACCGGGGAGCTGTTTTTT.

CDR3: CASSLLQSYGYTF. CDR3 coding DNA: TGTGCCAGCAGCTTACTTCAGAGCTATGGCTACACCTTC. The genes are TRBV7-2 and TRBJ1-2; no clear D. CDR1 SGHTA and CDR2 FQGNSA come from the germline V gene. This CDR3 has 13 residues. The V and J ends lost 2 bases and 4 bases respectively, with 8 bases between them.